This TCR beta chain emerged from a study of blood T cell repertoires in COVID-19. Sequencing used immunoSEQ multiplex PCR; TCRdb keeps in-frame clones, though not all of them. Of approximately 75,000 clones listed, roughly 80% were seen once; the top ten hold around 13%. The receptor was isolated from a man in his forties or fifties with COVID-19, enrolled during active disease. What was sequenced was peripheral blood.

In DNA, the CDR3 is TGTGCCAGCAGCCGCGGGAGTAGCGGCACCGGGGAGCTGTTTTTT. Its translation: CASSRGSSGTGELFF. This chain joins TRBV3-1 (or the pseudogene TRBV3-2) and TRBJ2-2; 7 bases fit TRBD2. CDR1 LGHDT and CDR2 YNNKEL come from the germline V gene (reference sequence). V dropped 4 bases and J dropped 4; count of bases not matched to a gene: 6. The length of the CDR3 is 15 residues.